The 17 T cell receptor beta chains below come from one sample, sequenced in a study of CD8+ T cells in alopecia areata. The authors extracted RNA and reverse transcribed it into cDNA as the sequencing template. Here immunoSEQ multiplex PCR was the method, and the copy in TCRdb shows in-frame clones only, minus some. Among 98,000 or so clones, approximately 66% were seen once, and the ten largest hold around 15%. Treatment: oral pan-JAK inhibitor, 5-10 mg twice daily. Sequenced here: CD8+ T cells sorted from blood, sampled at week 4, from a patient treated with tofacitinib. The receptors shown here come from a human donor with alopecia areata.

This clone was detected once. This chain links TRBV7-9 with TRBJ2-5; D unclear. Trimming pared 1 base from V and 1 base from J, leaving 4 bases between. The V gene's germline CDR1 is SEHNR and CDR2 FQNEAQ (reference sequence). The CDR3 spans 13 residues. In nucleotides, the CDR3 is TGTGCCAGCAGCTTAGAGGTCCAAGAGACCCAGTACTTC. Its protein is CASSLEVQETQYF.

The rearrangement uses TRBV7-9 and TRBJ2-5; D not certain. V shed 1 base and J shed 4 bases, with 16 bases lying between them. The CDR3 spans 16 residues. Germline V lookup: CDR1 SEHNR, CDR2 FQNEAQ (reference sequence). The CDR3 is CASSLVASQLGETQYF. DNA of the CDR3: TGTGCCAGCAGCTTAGTGGCCAGCCAGTTAGGAGAGACCCAGTACTTC. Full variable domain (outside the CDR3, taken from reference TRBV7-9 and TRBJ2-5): DTGVSQNPRHKITKRGQNVTFRCDPISEHNRLYWYRQTLGQGPEFLTYFQNEAQLEKSRLLSDRFSAERPKGSFSTLEIQRTEQGDSAMYLCASSLVASQLGETQYFGPGTRLLVL.

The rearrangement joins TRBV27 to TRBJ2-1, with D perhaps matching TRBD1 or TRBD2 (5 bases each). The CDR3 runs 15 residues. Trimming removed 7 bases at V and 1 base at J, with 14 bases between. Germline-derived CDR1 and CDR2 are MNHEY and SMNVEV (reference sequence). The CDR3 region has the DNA TGTGCCAGCACCTCCCCGGGACCTTCCTACAATGAGCAGTTCTTC. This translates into CASTSPGPSYNEQFF.

As DNA, the CDR3 is TGCAGCGGAAAGCAGGGGTCGTACACTGAAGCTTTCTTT. It encodes CSGKQGSYTEAFF. The J gene is TRBJ1-1, the V gene TRBV29-1; a weak D match, TRBD1 (6 bases). Per germline, CDR1 SQVTM and CDR2 ANQGSEA. This CDR3 comprises 13 residues. Trimming stripped 7 bases from V and 3 bases from J, with 15 bases between.

The DNA for the CDR3 is TGTGCCAGCTCCCCCGCAGGGGTAGGCGGGGAGCTGTTTTTT. Amino acids: CASSPAGVGGELFF. The chain links TRBV28 to TRBJ2-2; D might be TRBD1 (6 bases). Germline values: CDR1 MDHEN, CDR2 SYDVKM. This CDR3 is 14 amino acids long. V lost 8 bases and J lost 7, with 17 bases in between. Full variable domain (remainder filled in from reference TRBV28 and TRBJ2-2): DVKVTQSSRYLVKRTGEKVFLECVQDMDHENMFWYRQDPGLGLRLIYFSYDVKMKEKGDIPEGYSVSREKKERFSLILESASTNQTSMYLCASSPAGVGGELFFGEGSRLTVL.

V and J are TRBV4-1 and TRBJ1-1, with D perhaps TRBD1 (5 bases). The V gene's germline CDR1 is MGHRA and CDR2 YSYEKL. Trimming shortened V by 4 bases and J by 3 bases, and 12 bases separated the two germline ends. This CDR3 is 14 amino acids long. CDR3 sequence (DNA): TGCGCCAGCAGCCCCCGGGACGTCGACACTGAAGCTTTCTTT. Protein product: CASSPRDVDTEAFF.

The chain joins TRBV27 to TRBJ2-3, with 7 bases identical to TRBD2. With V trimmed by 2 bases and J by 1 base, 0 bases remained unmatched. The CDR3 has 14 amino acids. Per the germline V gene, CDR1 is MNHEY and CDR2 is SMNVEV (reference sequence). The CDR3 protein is CASSLGGGTDTQYF. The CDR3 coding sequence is TGTGCCAGCAGTTTAGGGGGGGGCACAGATACGCAGTATTTT.

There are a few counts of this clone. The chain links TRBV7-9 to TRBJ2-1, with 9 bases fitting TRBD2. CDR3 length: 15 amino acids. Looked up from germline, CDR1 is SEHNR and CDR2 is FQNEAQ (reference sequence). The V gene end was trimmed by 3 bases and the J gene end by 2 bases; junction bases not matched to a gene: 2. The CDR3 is CASSLRGGPYNEQFF. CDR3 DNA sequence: TGTGCCAGCAGCTTGCGGGGGGGCCCCTACAATGAGCAGTTCTTC.

The CDR3: CASSLGGLTEAFF. DNA for the CDR3: TGTGCCAGCAGCTTAGGGGGACTTACTGAAGCTTTCTTT. The chain uses TRBV7-9 and TRBJ1-1; perhaps TRBD1 as D (5 bases). There are 13 residues in the CDR3. The germline V gene has CDR1 SEHNR and CDR2 FQNEAQ (reference sequence). Trimming shortened V by 1 base and J by 5 bases, and 8 bases separated the two germline ends.

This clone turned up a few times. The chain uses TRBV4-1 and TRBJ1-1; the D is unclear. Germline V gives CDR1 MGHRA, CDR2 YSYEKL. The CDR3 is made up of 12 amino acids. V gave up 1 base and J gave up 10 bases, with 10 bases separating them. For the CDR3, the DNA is TGCGCCAGCAGCCAAGTGCTGGGATCAGCTTTCTTT. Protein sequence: CASSQVLGSAFF.

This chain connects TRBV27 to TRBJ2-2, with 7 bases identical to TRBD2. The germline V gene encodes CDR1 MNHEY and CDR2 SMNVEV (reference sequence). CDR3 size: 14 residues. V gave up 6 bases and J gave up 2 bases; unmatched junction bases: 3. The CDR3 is CASSWDYNTGELFF. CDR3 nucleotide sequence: TGTGCCAGCAGCTGGGACTATAACACCGGGGAGCTGTTTTTT.

CDR3 coding DNA: TGTGCCATCAGTGAGTCGGTCAGGGACGAGCGGGTCTATGGCTACACCTTC. Its protein is CAISESVRDERVYGYTF. The V call is TRBV10-3, the J call TRBJ1-2; D is perhaps TRBD1 (5 bases). This CDR3 region has 17 residues. V was cut by 0 bases and J by 4 bases, with 18 bases left in between. Germline CDR1 ENHRY, CDR2 SYGVKD.

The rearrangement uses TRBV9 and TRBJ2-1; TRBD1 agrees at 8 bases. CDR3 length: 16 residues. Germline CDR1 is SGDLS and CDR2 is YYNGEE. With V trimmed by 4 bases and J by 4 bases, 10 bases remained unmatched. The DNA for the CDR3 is TGTGCCAGCAGCCCCCGACAGGGGAACCGTTACAATGAGCAGTTCTTC. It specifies CASSPRQGNRYNEQFF.

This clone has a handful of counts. CDR3 coding DNA: TGCGCCAGCAGCCCATCTAGCGGGGTGTACAATGAGCAGTTCTTC. Its translation: CASSPSSGVYNEQFF. The V and J genes are TRBV4-1 and TRBJ2-1; 9 nucleotides line up with TRBD2. The germline V gene has CDR1 MGHRA and CDR2 YSYEKL. With V trimmed by 4 bases and J by 4 bases, 5 bases remained unmatched. CDR3 length: 15 residues.

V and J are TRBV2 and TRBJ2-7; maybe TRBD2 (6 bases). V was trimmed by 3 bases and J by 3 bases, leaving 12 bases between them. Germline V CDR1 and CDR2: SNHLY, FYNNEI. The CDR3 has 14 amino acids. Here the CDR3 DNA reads TGTGCCAGCAGTGATAGAGTGGGAGGCTACGAGCAGTACTTC. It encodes CASSDRVGGYEQYF. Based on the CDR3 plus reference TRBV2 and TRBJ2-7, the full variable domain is EPEVTQTPSHQVTQMGQEVILRCVPISNHLYFYWYRQILGQKVEFLVSFYNNEISEKSEIFDDQFSVERPDGSNFTLKIRSTKLEDSAMYFCASSDRVGGYEQYFGPGTRLTVT.

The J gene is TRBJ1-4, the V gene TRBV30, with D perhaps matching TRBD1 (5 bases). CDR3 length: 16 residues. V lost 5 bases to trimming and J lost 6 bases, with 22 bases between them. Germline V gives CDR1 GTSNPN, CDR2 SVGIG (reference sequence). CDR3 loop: CAWGGPSPGLDEKLFF. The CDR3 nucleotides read TGTGCCTGGGGAGGCCCTTCGCCGGGGCTCGATGAAAAACTGTTTTTT.

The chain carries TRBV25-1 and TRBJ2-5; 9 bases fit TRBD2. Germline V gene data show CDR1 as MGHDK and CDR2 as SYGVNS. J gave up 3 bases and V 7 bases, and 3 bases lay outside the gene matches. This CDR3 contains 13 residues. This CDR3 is CASTGLAEETQYF. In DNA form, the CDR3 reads TGTGCCAGCACGGGACTAGCCGAAGAGACCCAGTACTTC. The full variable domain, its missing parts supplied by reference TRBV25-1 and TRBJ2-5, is EADIYQTPRYLVIGTGKKITLECSQTMGHDKMYWYQQDPGMELHLIHYSYGVNSTEKGDLSSESTVSRIRTEHFPLTLESARPSHTSQYLCASTGLAEETQYFGPGTRLLVL.